This T cell receptor (beta chain) was captured in a study of spatial heterogeneity in lung cancer. Overall study context: Each unique TCR and UMI combination was seen more than ten times on average in raw reads.

At least ten counts were recorded for this clonotype. Carried by each TCR cDNA molecule was a unique molecular identifier. One entry per CDR3 protein, called by TCRdb with MiXCR from the 5' RACE reads. The sample comprises about 12,000 distinct CDR3 sequences, roughly 6.2% of which are singletons, and about 9.3% rests with the top ten. Time point given: sample taken at primary tumor resection. No cells were sorted before sequencing. The whole RNA sequenced was extracted from tumor, nontumor lung or frozen PBMC. The donor population consisted of over 55 patients with untreated, early-stage non-small cell lung cancer. The sequence was obtained from a male donor with early-stage non-small cell lung cancer. Sequencing used normal lung tissue next to the tumor, obtained at surgery.

CDR3 DNA sequence: TGTGCCAGCAGCGTGATACCGGGACTAGCAGCAGATACGCAGTATTTT. This gives the protein CASSVIPGLAADTQYF. This chain uses TRBV6-6 with TRBJ2-3, with 9 nucleotides matching TRBD2. This CDR3 has 16 residues. From germline, CDR1 is MNHNY and CDR2 SVGAGI (reference sequence). V lost 6 bases, J lost 4 bases, and 11 bases stayed unmatched.